This T cell receptor (beta chain) is from a study of Ad26.COV2.S vaccination and SARS-CoV-2 variants. Findings of the study overall: Vaccine recipients showed a spike-specific TCR breadth that was higher than in placebo recipients. Comparability of non-spike TCR breadth was observed across vaccine and placebo recipients. Once vaccination had occurred, spike-specific CD8+ and CD4+ T cell responses reportedly showed substantial breadth.

Concerning this clone: Its target is not known.

Sequencing used immunoSEQ multiplex PCR; TCRdb keeps in-frame clones, though not all of them. Here the sample spans 350,000 to 450,000 clones, roughly nine tenths being singletons. The CDR3 loop spans 14 amino acids. The germline V and J ends were trimmed by 0 bases and 7 bases, with 13 bases remaining between them. CDR1 SGDLS and CDR2 YYNGEE come from the germline V gene. This TCR was sampled from a human donor who had recovered from COVID-19. The source was peripheral blood, collected after recovery from COVID-19. V usage is TRBV9 and J usage is TRBJ1-1; no clear D gene. Written as DNA, the CDR3 is TGTGCCAGCAGCGTAGGACTCTCCCCGAGTGAAGCTTTCTTT. Protein sequence: CASSVGLSPSEAFF.